A selection of T cell receptor beta chains follows, all from one sample in a study of blood T cell repertoires in COVID-19. Profiled with immunoSEQ multiplex PCR; TCRdb holds only in-frame clones, not every one. The data hold 150,000 to 200,000 clones, with about 85% observed a single time. Material for sequencing was peripheral blood. The source of these receptors is a man in his 70s with active or convalescent COVID-19. The CDR3 runs from the conserved cysteine through the conserved F or W. Each record gives: J gene, clone size, V gene, D gene, CDR3 protein, CDR3 DNA. A D gene is named only where the DNA matches it firmly. Clone size is stated in some rows and not others, as once, few, many or a class when expanded.

j_call: TRBJ2-7; clone_size: NA; v_call: TRBV9; d_call: TRBD2; cdr3_aa: CASSVDVSGSISYEQYF; cdr3_nt: TGTGCCAGCAGCGTAGACGTTAGCGGGAGCATCTCCTACGAGCAGTACTTC
j_call: TRBJ2-3; clone_size: NA; v_call: TRBV6-2/TRBV6-3; d_call: TRBD1; cdr3_aa: CASSYPNLGTGHTDTQYF; cdr3_nt: TGTGCCAGCAGTTACCCTAACCTCGGGACAGGTCATACAGATACGCAGTATTTT
j_call: TRBJ2-5; clone_size: NA; v_call: TRBV2; d_call: NA; cdr3_aa: CASSVTAGVLQETQYF; cdr3_nt: TGTGCCAGCAGTGTTACAGCGGGCGTCCTCCAAGAGACCCAGTACTTC
j_call: TRBJ2-7; clone_size: NA; v_call: TRBV9; d_call: TRBD2; cdr3_aa: CASSSGIAYEQYF; cdr3_nt: TGTGCCAGCAGTAGCGGGATTGCCTACGAGCAGTACTTC
j_call: TRBJ2-1; clone_size: NA; v_call: TRBV7-9; d_call: TRBD2; cdr3_aa: CASSLGPLLAGNEQFF; cdr3_nt: TGTGCCAGCAGCTTAGGCCCCTTGCTAGCGGGGAATGAGCAGTTCTTC
j_call: TRBJ2-3; clone_size: NA; v_call: TRBV15; d_call: NA; cdr3_aa: CATSRDHGGRDTQYF; cdr3_nt: TGTGCCACCAGCAGAGATCACGGAGGGAGGGATACGCAGTATTTT
j_call: TRBJ2-3; clone_size: NA; v_call: TRBV5-6; d_call: NA; cdr3_aa: CASSLLTRGTQYF; cdr3_nt: TGTGCCAGCAGCTTGCTCACTCGGGGTACGCAGTATTTT
j_call: TRBJ2-5; clone_size: NA; v_call: TRBV7-2; d_call: TRBD1; cdr3_aa: CASSPRQGRKTQYF; cdr3_nt: TGTGCCAGCAGCCCCCGACAGGGGAGGAAGACCCAGTACTTC
j_call: TRBJ1-1; clone_size: NA; v_call: TRBV12-3/TRBV12-4; d_call: NA; cdr3_aa: CASSLAAGIRAFF; cdr3_nt: TGTGCCAGCAGTTTAGCGGCCGGGATACGCGCTTTCTTT
j_call: TRBJ1-1; clone_size: NA; v_call: TRBV29-1; d_call: NA; cdr3_aa: CSVVQNMNTEAFF; cdr3_nt: TGCAGCGTTGTGCAAAACATGAACACTGAAGCTTTCTTT
j_call: TRBJ2-1; clone_size: NA; v_call: TRBV28; d_call: TRBD1; cdr3_aa: CASSTRQGLFYNEQFF; cdr3_nt: TGTGCCAGCAGTACGAGACAGGGGCTATTCTACAATGAGCAGTTCTTC
j_call: TRBJ1-6; clone_size: NA; v_call: TRBV28; d_call: TRBD1; cdr3_aa: CASDRVNSPLHF; cdr3_nt: TGTGCCAGCGACAGGGTGAATTCACCCCTCCACTTT
j_call: TRBJ2-5; clone_size: NA; v_call: TRBV2; d_call: NA; cdr3_aa: CASSLSTGQETQYF; cdr3_nt: TGTGCCAGCAGTTTATCCACAGGCCAAGAGACCCAGTACTTC
j_call: TRBJ1-1; clone_size: once; v_call: TRBV18; d_call: NA; cdr3_aa: CASSPLAEAMNTEAFF; cdr3_nt: TGTGCCAGCTCACCATTAGCAGAAGCAATGAACACTGAAGCTTTCTTT
j_call: TRBJ2-2; clone_size: NA; v_call: TRBV6-5; d_call: TRBD1; cdr3_aa: CASSRQGTGELFF; cdr3_nt: TGTGCCAGCAGTCGACAGGGGACCGGGGAGCTGTTTTTT
j_call: TRBJ2-7; clone_size: NA; v_call: TRBV5-6; d_call: TRBD1; cdr3_aa: CASSPVGTGGSYEQYF; cdr3_nt: TGTGCCAGCAGCCCGGTGGGGACAGGGGGCTCCTACGAGCAGTACTTC
j_call: TRBJ1-2; clone_size: NA; v_call: TRBV6-4; d_call: NA; cdr3_aa: CASSDSGGRGGYTF; cdr3_nt: TGTGCCAGCAGTGACTCCGGGGGGCGCGGAGGCTACACCTTC
j_call: TRBJ1-5; clone_size: NA; v_call: TRBV12-3/TRBV12-4; d_call: NA; cdr3_aa: CASSPLTNQPQHF; cdr3_nt: TGTGCCAGCTCCCCTCTAACCAATCAGCCCCAGCATTTT
j_call: TRBJ2-3; clone_size: NA; v_call: TRBV6-5; d_call: NA; cdr3_aa: CASRQNPTRDTQYF; cdr3_nt: TGTGCCAGCAGACAGAATCCAACACGAGATACGCAGTATTTT
j_call: TRBJ2-1; clone_size: NA; v_call: TRBV11-3; d_call: NA; cdr3_aa: CASSLMRGGVNEQFF; cdr3_nt: TGTGCCAGCAGCCTAATGAGGGGGGGGGTTAATGAGCAGTTCTTC
j_call: TRBJ1-2; clone_size: NA; v_call: TRBV19; d_call: NA; cdr3_aa: CASSLGRANYGYTF; cdr3_nt: TGTGCCAGTAGTCTGGGCAGGGCTAACTATGGCTACACCTTC
j_call: TRBJ1-6; clone_size: NA; v_call: TRBV2; d_call: NA; cdr3_aa: CASASGVNSPLHF; cdr3_nt: TGTGCCAGCGCTTCAGGGGTGAATTCACCCCTCCACTTT
j_call: TRBJ2-5; clone_size: NA; v_call: TRBV5-6; d_call: NA; cdr3_aa: CASSLLGKETQYF; cdr3_nt: TGTGCCAGCAGCTTGCTAGGTAAAGAGACCCAGTACTTC
j_call: TRBJ1-5; clone_size: NA; v_call: TRBV7-9; d_call: NA; cdr3_aa: CASSQGLGNQPQHF; cdr3_nt: TGTGCCAGCAGTCAGGGGCTGGGCAATCAGCCCCAGCATTTT